This record concerns one TCR beta chain sequence. Antigen specificity is unknown. Only in-frame clones appear in the TCRdb table, and some are missing; sequencing was by immunoSEQ multiplex PCR. The profile shows around 130,000 clones, around 92% of them singletons. The data were taken from a study of T cells in localized non-small cell lung cancer. The CDR3 covers 15 residues. Trimming left V 5 bases short and J 0 bases short, with 10 bases between. CDR1 MNHEY and CDR2 SMNVEV come from the germline V gene (reference sequence). Study conclusions and caveats: Uninvolved neighboring lung showed the greatest T cell clonality, exceeding tumor. The appearance of a median around 57 of the top 100 tumor clones was seen in adjacent lung. Only one tumor region was sequenced, so heterogeneity remains possible. Elevated blood T cell density was associated with longer overall survival.

The clonotype comes from a female donor older than 55 with stage I lung adenocarcinoma. The sample here was peripheral blood, taken before any cancer treatment. The V call is TRBV27, the J call TRBJ1-4; no clear D gene. The CDR3 is CASSPDGATNEKLFF. The DNA for the CDR3 is TGTGCCAGCAGTCCCGACGGTGCAACTAATGAAAAACTGTTTTTT.